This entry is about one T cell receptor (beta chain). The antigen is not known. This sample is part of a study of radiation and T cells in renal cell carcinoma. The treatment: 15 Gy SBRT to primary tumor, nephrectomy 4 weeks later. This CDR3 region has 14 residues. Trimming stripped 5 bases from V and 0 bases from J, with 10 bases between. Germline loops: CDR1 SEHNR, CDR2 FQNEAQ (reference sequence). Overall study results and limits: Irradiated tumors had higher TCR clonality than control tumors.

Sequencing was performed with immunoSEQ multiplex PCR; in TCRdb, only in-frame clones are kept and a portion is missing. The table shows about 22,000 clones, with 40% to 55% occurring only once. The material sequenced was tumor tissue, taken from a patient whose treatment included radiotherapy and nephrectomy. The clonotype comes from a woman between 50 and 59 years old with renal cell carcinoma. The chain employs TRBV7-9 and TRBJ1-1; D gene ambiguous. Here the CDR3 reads CASSQSNLNTEAFF. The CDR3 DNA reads TGTGCCAGCAGCCAGAGCAATTTGAACACTGAAGCTTTCTTT.